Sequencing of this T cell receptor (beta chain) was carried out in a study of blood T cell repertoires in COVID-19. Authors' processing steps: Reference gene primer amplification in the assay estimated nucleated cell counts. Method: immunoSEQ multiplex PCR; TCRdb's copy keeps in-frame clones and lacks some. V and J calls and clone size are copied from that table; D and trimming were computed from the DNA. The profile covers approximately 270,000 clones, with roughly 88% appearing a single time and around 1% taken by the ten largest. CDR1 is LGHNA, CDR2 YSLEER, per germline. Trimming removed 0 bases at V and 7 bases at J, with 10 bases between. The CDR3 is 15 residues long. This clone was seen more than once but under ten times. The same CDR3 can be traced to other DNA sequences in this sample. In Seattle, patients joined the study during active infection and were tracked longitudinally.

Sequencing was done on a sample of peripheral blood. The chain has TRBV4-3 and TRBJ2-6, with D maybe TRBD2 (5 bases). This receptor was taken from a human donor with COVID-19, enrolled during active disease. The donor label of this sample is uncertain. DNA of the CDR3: TGCGCCAGCAGCCAAGATAGAGGGTCCGCCAACGTCCTGACTTTC. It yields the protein CASSQDRGSANVLTF.